The next 8 T cell receptor beta chains were all read from a single sample in a study of blood T cell repertoires in COVID-19. Sequencing was performed with immunoSEQ multiplex PCR; in TCRdb, only in-frame clones are kept and a portion is missing. The sample contains over 90,000 clones, about four fifths of which appear only once. Sequenced: peripheral blood. These receptors were collected from a man older than 75 with COVID-19, enrolled during active disease.

V usage is TRBV6-4 and J usage is TRBJ2-1; 7 bases align to TRBD2. V gave up 5 bases and J gave up 0 bases; unmatched junction bases: 7. This CDR3 is built from 16 residues. CDR1 and CDR2 (germline): MRHNA, SNTAGT. The CDR3 spells CASSRGGGGSYNEQFF. The CDR3 coding sequence is TGTGCCAGCAGTAGAGGTGGGGGGGGCTCCTACAATGAGCAGTTCTTC.

The gene calls are TRBV30 and TRBJ2-7; TRBD2 agrees at 13 bases. This CDR3 spans 14 amino acids. Germline V lookup: CDR1 GTSNPN, CDR2 SVGIG (reference sequence). V lost 2 bases to trimming and J lost 4 bases; unmatched junction nucleotides: 2. CDR3 sequence reads: CAWSRTSGGYEQYF. The CDR3 DNA reads TGTGCCTGGAGTAGGACTAGCGGGGGTTACGAGCAGTACTTC.

The V and J genes are TRBV5-4 and TRBJ1-1; D possibly corresponds to TRBD1 (6 bases). Trimming left V 4 bases short and J 2 bases short, with 15 bases between. Germline V gives CDR1 SGHNT, CDR2 YYREEE (reference sequence). This CDR3 region has 15 residues. The CDR3 here is CASSPEGGINTEAFF. The CDR3 region has the DNA TGTGCCAGCAGCCCAGAGGGGGGGATTAACACTGAAGCTTTCTTT.

The chain links TRBV5-4 to TRBJ2-3; D tentatively fits TRBD1 or TRBD2 (6 bases each). The CDR3 length is 13 residues. CDR1 SGHNT and CDR2 YYREEE come from the germline V gene (reference sequence). V gave up 4 bases and J gave up 4 bases, with 10 bases separating them. The chain's CDR3 is CASSLEGADTQYF. The CDR3 nucleotides are TGTGCCAGCAGCCTGGAGGGGGCAGATACGCAGTATTTT.

The chain has TRBV7-2 and TRBJ2-1; D gene ambiguous. V was clipped by 6 bases and J by 14 bases, with 20 bases between them. CDR1 is SGHTA and CDR2 is FQGNSA in the germline V gene. CDR3 length: 13 amino acids. The CDR3 sequence: CASSQDRSWSEFF. The CDR3 region has the DNA TGTGCCAGCAGTCAAGACCGATCCTGGAGCGAGTTCTTC.

The genes are TRBV5-1 and TRBJ2-7; D is perhaps TRBD1 (6 bases). The CDR3 consists of 14 residues. V lost 0 bases, J lost 1 base, and 8 bases lay in between. Germline assignment: CDR1 SGHRS and CDR2 YFSETQ. The CDR3 sequence: CASSLETGSYEQYF. The DNA for the CDR3 is TGCGCCAGCAGCTTGGAGACAGGATCCTACGAGCAGTACTTC.

The chain recombines TRBV7-9 with TRBJ1-2; D is possibly TRBD1 (6 bases). V lost 3 bases and J 5 bases, leaving 13 bases between the germline ends. The germline V gene has CDR1 SEHNR and CDR2 FQNEAQ (reference sequence). The CDR3 has 14 amino acids. The CDR3 here is CASSFAGQIYGYTF. CDR3 coding DNA: TGTGCCAGCAGCTTCGCCGGACAGATTTATGGCTACACCTTC.

The chain recombines TRBV9 with TRBJ1-2; 8 positions agree with TRBD1. The CDR3 extends over 18 amino acids. Germline V CDR1 and CDR2: SGDLS, YYNGEE. J gave up 2 bases and V 2 bases, and 14 bases lay outside the gene matches. The chain's CDR3 is CASSVSPDREISNYGYTF. The CDR3 bases are TGTGCCAGCAGCGTTTCACCGGACAGGGAAATTTCGAACTATGGCTACACCTTC.